This T cell receptor beta chain is from a study of cytomegalovirus exposure and HLA in healthy donors. Germline V lookup: CDR1 SGHDT, CDR2 YYEEEE. V dropped 5 bases and J dropped 6; count of bases not matched to a gene: 7. The CDR3 spans 13 residues. The PCR ran on 60 Vbeta and 13 Jbeta primers. TCRdb keeps only in-frame clones here, not all; method: immunoSEQ multiplex PCR. In the table there are 110,000 to 150,000 clones, 70% of which are singletons. This sequence joins TRBV5-6 and TRBJ2-7; 8 positions match TRBD2. Source material: PBMCs. The source of this sequence is a woman aged 55-70 years in good health and CMV-seropositive. CDR3 nucleotides: TGTGCCAGCAGATACGGGAGGGCCGGCGAGCAGTACTTC. Translating it yields CASRYGRAGEQYF. Combining the CDR3 with reference TRBV5-6 and TRBJ2-7 gives the whole variable domain DAGVTQSPTHLIKTRGQQVTLRCSPKSGHDTVSWYQQALGQGPQFIFQYYEEEERQRGNFPDRFSGHQFPNYSSELNVNALLLGDSALYLCASRYGRAGEQYFGPGTRLTVT.